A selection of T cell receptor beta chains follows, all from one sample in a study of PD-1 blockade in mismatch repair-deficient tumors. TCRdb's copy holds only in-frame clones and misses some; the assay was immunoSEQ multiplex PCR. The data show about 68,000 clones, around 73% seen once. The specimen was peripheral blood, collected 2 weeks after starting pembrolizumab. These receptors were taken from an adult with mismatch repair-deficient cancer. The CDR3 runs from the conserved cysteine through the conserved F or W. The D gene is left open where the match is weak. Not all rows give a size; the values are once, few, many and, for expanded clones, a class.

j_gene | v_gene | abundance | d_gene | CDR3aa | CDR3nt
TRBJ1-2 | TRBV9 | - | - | CASSVGPNLNYGYTF | TGTGCCAGCAGCGTGGGGCCTAATCTTAACTATGGCTACACCTTC
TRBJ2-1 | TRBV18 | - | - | CASSPRQYSYNEQFF | TGTGCCAGCTCACCCCGACAGTACTCCTACAATGAGCAGTTCTTC
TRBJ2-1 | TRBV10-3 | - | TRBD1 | CAISRDRGYNEQFF | TGTGCCATCAGTCGGGACAGGGGCTACAATGAGCAGTTCTTC
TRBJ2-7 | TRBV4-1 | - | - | CASSQDSGGKYEQYF | TGCGCCAGCAGCCAAGATTCGGGCGGGAAATACGAGCAGTACTTC
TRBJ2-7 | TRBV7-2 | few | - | CASSFQAVPSYEQYF | TGTGCCAGCAGCTTTCAAGCGGTACCCTCCTACGAGCAGTACTTC
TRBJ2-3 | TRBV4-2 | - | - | CASSQEVDTDTQYF | TGTGCCAGCAGCCAAGAGGTCGACACAGATACGCAGTATTTT
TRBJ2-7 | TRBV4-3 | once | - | CASSQLTGYEQYF | TGCGCCAGCAGCCAGCTGACAGGCTACGAGCAGTACTTC
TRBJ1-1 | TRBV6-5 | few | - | CASSYMGAVNTEAFF | TGTGCCAGCAGTTATATGGGGGCAGTGAACACTGAAGCTTTCTTT
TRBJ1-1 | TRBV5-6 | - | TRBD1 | CASRGQGANTEAFF | TGTGCCAGCAGGGGACAGGGGGCAAACACTGAAGCTTTCTTT
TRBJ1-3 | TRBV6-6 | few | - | CASSPEGGYTIYF | TGTGCCAGCAGCCCTGAGGGGGGATACACCATATATTTT
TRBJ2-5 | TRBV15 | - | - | CATSRDGGRGETQYF | TGTGCCACCAGCAGAGACGGGGGGCGAGGTGAGACCCAGTACTTC
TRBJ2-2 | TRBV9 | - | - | CASSEGGRELFF | TGTGCCAGCAGCGAAGGGGGAAGGGAGCTGTTTTTT
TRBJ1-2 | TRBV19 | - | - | CASRWGTNYGYTF | TGTGCCAGTAGATGGGGGACAAACTATGGCTACACCTTC
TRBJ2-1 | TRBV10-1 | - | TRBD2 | CASSERLAVYNEQFF | TGCGCCAGCAGTGAGCGGCTAGCGGTCTACAATGAGCAGTTCTTC
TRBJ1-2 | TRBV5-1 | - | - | CASSLVTGDTNYGYTF | TGCGCCAGCAGCTTGGTGACAGGAGACACTAACTATGGCTACACCTTC
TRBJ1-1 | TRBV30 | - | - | CASGRGGGTEAFF | TGTGCCTCCGGCAGAGGGGGAGGGACTGAAGCTTTCTTT
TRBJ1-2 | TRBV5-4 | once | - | CASSGGPTNYGYTF | TGTGCCAGCAGCGGCGGACCGACGAACTATGGCTACACCTTC
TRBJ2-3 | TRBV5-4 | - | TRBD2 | CASSSGLAVTDTQYF | TGTGCCAGCAGCTCCGGACTAGCGGTCACAGATACGCAGTATTTT
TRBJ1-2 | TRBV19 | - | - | CASPEGGYTF | TGTGCCAGTCCCGAGGGAGGCTACACCTTC
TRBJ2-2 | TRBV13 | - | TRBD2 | CASSRFLSGSWVGELFF | TGTGCCAGCAGCCGGTTTTTGAGCGGGAGCTGGGTCGGGGAGCTGTTTTTT